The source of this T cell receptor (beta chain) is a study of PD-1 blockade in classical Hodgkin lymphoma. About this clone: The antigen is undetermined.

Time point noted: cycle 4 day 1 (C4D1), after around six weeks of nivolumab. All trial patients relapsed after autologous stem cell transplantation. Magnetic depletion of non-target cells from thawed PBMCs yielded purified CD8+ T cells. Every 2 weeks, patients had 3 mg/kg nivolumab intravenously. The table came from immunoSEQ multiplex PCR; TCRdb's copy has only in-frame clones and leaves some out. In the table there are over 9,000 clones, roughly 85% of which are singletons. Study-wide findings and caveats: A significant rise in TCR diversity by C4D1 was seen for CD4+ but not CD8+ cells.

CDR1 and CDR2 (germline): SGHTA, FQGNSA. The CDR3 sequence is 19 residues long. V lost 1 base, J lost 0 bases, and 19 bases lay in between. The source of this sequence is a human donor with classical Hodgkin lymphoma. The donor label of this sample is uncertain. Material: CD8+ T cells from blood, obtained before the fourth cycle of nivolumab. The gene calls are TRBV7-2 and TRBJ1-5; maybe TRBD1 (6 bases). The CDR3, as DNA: TGTGCCAGCAGCTTAGTCCCCACAGGGACACGTTATAGCAATCAGCCCCAGCATTTT. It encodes CASSLVPTGTRYSNQPQHF.